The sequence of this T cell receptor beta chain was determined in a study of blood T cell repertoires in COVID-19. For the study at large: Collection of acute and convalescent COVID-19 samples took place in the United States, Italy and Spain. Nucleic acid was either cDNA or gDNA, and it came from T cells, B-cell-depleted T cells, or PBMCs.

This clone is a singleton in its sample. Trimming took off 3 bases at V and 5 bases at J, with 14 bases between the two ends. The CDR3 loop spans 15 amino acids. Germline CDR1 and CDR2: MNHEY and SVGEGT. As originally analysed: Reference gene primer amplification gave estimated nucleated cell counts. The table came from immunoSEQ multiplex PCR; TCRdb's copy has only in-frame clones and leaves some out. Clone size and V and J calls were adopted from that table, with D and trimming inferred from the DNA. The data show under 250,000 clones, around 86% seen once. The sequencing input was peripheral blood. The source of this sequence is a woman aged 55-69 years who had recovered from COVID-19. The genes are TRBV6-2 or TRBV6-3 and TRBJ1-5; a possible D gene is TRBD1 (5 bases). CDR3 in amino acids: CASSYGRWDDQPQHF. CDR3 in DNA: TGTGCCAGCAGTTATGGGAGGTGGGACGATCAGCCCCAGCATTTT.